The source of this TCR beta chain is a study of identical twins. Study-level points and caveats: Within monozygotic twins, out-of-frame TCR alpha sharing was underestimated by the models. A cross-sectional statistical analysis, not follow-up of the same donors, supported the conclusions. Twin pairs' shared out-of-frame alpha sequences were enriched in low generation probability.

Using its own MiXCR run on the 5' RACE reads, TCRdb lists one record per CDR3 protein. The sample has around 490,000 distinct CDR3 sequences; about 22% are singletons. This clonotype turned up a few times. Antigen specificity is unknown. This sample also appeared in a second study, on yellow fever vaccine responses in identical twins.

Sequenced: CD4+ T cells sorted from blood. The source is a woman between 18 and 29 years old in good health.

The CDR3 DNA reads TGCAGCGTTTCCAGCGAGACGTACAATGAGCAGTTCTTC. This sequence encodes CSVSSETYNEQFF. This sequence joins TRBV29-1 and TRBJ2-1; D unclear. Germline CDR1 SQVTM, CDR2 ANQGSEA. This CDR3 spans 13 amino acids. V lost 5 bases to trimming and J lost 4 bases, with 12 bases between them.